One and the same sample provided the 14 T cell receptor beta chains below, sequenced in a study of T cell responses to AZD1222 COVID-19 vaccine. The protocol was immunoSEQ multiplex PCR, while the TCRdb copy is restricted to in-frame clones and leaves out a portion. This table holds around 92,000 clones, more than 75% found once. This specimen consisted of peripheral blood, obtained on day 0 of AZD1222 vaccination. The receptor set was obtained from an adult in good health.

The gene calls are TRBV5-6 and TRBJ1-5; 11 nucleotides line up with TRBD1. In germline, CDR1 is SGHDT, CDR2 YYEEEE. V lost 3 bases and J lost 4; bases outside the gene matches: 9. This CDR3 comprises 17 residues. The CDR3: CASSSSGQGVWNQPQHF. The CDR3 DNA follows: TGTGCCAGCAGCTCCTCGGGACAGGGGGTTTGGAATCAGCCCCAGCATTTT.

The V gene is TRBV19, the J gene TRBJ1-4, with D hard to call. The V end lost 6 bases, the J end lost 0 bases, and 5 bases lay between the germline ends. CDR3 length: 13 amino acids. CDR1 and CDR2 (germline): LNHDA, SQIVND (reference sequence). CDR3 residues: CASSPTTNEKLFF. The CDR3 DNA reads TGTGCCAGTAGCCCAACAACTAATGAAAAACTGTTTTTT.

The chain recombines TRBV7-2 with TRBJ2-6; D unclear. Trimming pared 3 bases from V and 0 bases from J, leaving 3 bases between. The CDR3 loop spans 14 amino acids. CDR1 is SGHTA and CDR2 is FQGNSA in the germline V gene. DNA for the CDR3: TGTGCCAGCAGCTTTAGCTCTGGGGCCAACGTCCTGACTTTC. Its protein product is CASSFSSGANVLTF.

The chain joins TRBV5-1 to TRBJ1-2; 11 nucleotides align to TRBD1. CDR1 is SGHRS and CDR2 is YFSETQ in the germline V gene. This CDR3 spans 15 amino acids. V lost 4 bases, J lost 6 bases, and 8 bases stayed unmatched. CDR3 nucleotides: TGCGCCAGCAGCGAGGGGACAGGGGGTGGCAATGGCTACACCTTC. Translation: CASSEGTGGGNGYTF.

This sequence joins TRBV20-1 and TRBJ1-2, with a possible D match to TRBD1 (5 bases). V lost 5 bases and J 7 bases, leaving 11 bases between the germline ends. The CDR3 loop spans 11 amino acids. Germline CDR1 DFQATT, CDR2 SNEGSKA (reference sequence). For the CDR3, the DNA is TGCAGTGCTGGGGCCGGGACTGGCTACACCTTC. Amino acids: CSAGAGTGYTF.

The J gene is TRBJ2-1, the V gene TRBV4-1; TRBD2 aligns across 8 bases. Germline V gene data show CDR1 as MGHRA and CDR2 as YSYEKL. The CDR3 consists of 15 residues. Trimming cost V 1 base and J 4 bases; bases outside gene matches: 3. CDR3 in DNA: TGCGCCAGCAGCCAAGTCACGGGAGGGTACAATGAGCAGTTCTTC. Its protein product is CASSQVTGGYNEQFF.

This clone was detected only a few times. This chain uses TRBV27 with TRBJ1-6; D not resolved. This CDR3 spans 14 amino acids. V dropped 2 bases and J dropped 5 bases, with 7 bases sitting between them. Per the germline V gene, CDR1 is MNHEY and CDR2 is SMNVEV (reference sequence). DNA for the CDR3: TGTGCCAGCAGTTTAGAGGTCAATAATTCACCCCTCCACTTT. Amino acids: CASSLEVNNSPLHF.

The chain carries TRBV19 and TRBJ2-5; TRBD2 matches at 8 bases. Losses at the gene ends were 6 bases for V and 5 bases for J; bases not matched to a gene: 2. Germline assignment: CDR1 LNHDA and CDR2 SQIVND (reference sequence). The CDR3 extends over 12 amino acids. The CDR3 DNA follows: TGTGCCAGTAGCTCGGGAGGGGAGACCCAGTACTTC. This sequence encodes CASSSGGETQYF. Full variable domain (rest looked up from reference TRBV19 and TRBJ2-5): DGGITQSPKYLFRKEGQNVTLSCEQNLNHDAMYWYRQDPGQGLRLIYYSQIVNDFQKGDIAEGYSVSREKKESFPLTVTSAQKNPTAFYLCASSSGGETQYFGPGTRLLVL.

A single count supports this clone. The chain is built from TRBV7-2 and TRBJ2-1, with D tentatively TRBD1 or TRBD2 (5 bases each). This CDR3 is 17 amino acids long. V lost 10 bases and J 8 bases, leaving 30 bases between the germline ends. Germline V gene lookup returns CDR1 SGHTA and CDR2 FQGNSA. This chain's CDR3 is CANNAERGAGGQYEQFF. The CDR3 nucleotides read TGTGCCAACAACGCCGAGCGAGGGGCTGGGGGTCAATATGAGCAGTTCTTC. The full variable domain, its missing parts supplied by reference TRBV7-2 and TRBJ2-1, is GAGVSQSPSNKVTEKGKDVELRCDPISGHTALYWYRQSLGQGLEFLIYFQGNSAPDKSGLPSDRFSAERTGGSVSTLTIQRTQQEDSAVYLCANNAERGAGGQYEQFFGPGTRLTVL.

The chain joins TRBV7-9 to TRBJ2-3; a weak D match, TRBD1 (5 bases). Germline CDR1 SEHNR, CDR2 FQNEAQ (reference sequence). This CDR3 is 12 amino acids long. The germline V and J ends were trimmed by 2 bases and 5 bases, with 5 bases remaining between them. CDR3 sequence (DNA): TGTGCCAGCAGCTTACAGGGAGATACGCAGTATTTT. Amino acids: CASSLQGDTQYF.

The rearrangement uses TRBV28 and TRBJ2-1; TRBD2 might be the D (5 bases). Trimming cost V 4 bases and J 5 bases, with 21 bases left between them. The CDR3 spans 17 residues. Per germline, CDR1 MDHEN and CDR2 SYDVKM. The CDR3 sequence: CASSSSRTGKGDNEQFF. CDR3 DNA sequence: TGTGCCAGCAGTTCCTCCCGGACGGGAAAGGGAGACAATGAGCAGTTCTTC.

J is TRBJ1-2 and V is TRBV29-1; the match to TRBD1 covers 8 bases. This CDR3 region has 13 residues. CDR1 and CDR2 from the germline V gene are SQVTM and ANQGSEA. Trimming cost V 6 bases and J 5 bases; bases outside gene matches: 8. CDR3 in amino acids: CSVADRGGYGYTF. CDR3 sequence (DNA): TGCAGCGTCGCTGACAGGGGAGGGTATGGCTACACCTTC.

The chain is built from TRBV6-5 and TRBJ1-1; D remains ambiguous. Germline CDR1 and CDR2: MNHEY and SVGAGI. The CDR3 is 14 residues long. Trimming pared 6 bases from V and 2 bases from J, leaving 13 bases between. CDR3 protein: CASSQRQLNTEAFF. The DNA of the CDR3 is TGTGCCAGCAGCCAAAGGCAGTTAAACACTGAAGCTTTCTTT.

This chain uses TRBV7-8 with TRBJ1-2; weak D call: TRBD1 (6 bases). Germline assignment: CDR1 SGHVS and CDR2 FQNEAQ. CDR3 size: 13 residues. V lost 4 bases and J lost 8, with 14 bases in between. CDR3: CASSSPGAQGYTF. CDR3 coding DNA: TGTGCCAGCAGCTCCCCAGGGGCTCAAGGCTACACCTTC.